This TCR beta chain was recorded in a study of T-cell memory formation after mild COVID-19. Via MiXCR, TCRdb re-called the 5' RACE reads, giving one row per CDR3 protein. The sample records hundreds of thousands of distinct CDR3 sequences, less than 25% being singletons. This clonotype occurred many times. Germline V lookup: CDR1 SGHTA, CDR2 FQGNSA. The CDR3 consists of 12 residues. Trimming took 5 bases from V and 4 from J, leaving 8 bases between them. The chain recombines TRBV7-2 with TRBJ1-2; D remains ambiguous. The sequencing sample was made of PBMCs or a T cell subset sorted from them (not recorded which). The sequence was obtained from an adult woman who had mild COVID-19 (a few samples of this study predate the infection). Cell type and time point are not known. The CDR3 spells CASSPNSYGYTF. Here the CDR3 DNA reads TGTGCCAGCAGCCCGAACTCCTATGGCTACACCTTC.